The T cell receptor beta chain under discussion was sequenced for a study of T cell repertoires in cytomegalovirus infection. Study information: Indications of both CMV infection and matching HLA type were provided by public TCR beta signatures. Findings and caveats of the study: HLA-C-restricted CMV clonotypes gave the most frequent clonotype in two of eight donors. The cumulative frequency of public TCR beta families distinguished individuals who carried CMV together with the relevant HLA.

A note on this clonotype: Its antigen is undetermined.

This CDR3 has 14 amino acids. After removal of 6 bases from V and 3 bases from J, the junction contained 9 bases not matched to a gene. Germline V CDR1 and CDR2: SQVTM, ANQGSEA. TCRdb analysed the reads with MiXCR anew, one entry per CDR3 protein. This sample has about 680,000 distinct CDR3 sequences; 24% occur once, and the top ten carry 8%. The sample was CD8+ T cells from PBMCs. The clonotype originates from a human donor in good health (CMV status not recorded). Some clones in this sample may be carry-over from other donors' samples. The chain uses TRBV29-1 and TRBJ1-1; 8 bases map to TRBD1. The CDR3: CSVRRGRIDTEAFF. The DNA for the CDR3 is TGCAGCGTCCGCAGGGGGCGCATCGACACTGAAGCTTTCTTT.